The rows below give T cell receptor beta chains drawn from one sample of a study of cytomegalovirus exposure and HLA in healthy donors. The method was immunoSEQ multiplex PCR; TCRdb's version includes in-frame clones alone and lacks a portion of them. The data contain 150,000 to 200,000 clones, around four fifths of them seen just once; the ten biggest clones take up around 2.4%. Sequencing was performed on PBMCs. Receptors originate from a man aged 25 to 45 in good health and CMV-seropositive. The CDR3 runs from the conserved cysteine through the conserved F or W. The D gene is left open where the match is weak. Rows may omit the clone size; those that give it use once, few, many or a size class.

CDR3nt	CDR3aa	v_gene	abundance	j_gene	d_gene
TGTGCCAGCAGCCAAGATTGGGCAGGGGAGACCCAGTACTTC	CASSQDWAGETQYF	TRBV14	NA	TRBJ2-5	NA
TGTGCCAGTACCCTAGGTCATCATGTTCGGAATCAGCCCCAGCATTTT	CASTLGHHVRNQPQHF	TRBV19	NA	TRBJ1-5	NA
TGTGCCAGTAGTGGGACAGGGGGCAACTATGGCTACACCTTC	CASSGTGGNYGYTF	TRBV19	NA	TRBJ1-2	TRBD1
TGTGCCAGCAGTGAGAGGGCTGGAGCCAACGTCCTGACTTTC	CASSERAGANVLTF	TRBV25-1	NA	TRBJ2-6	NA
TGTGCCAGCAGCGTAGTAGGGGGGGTGGCAGATACGCAGTATTTT	CASSVVGGVADTQYF	TRBV9	NA	TRBJ2-3	NA
TGTGCCAGCAGTGAAATACTGGGACAGGCCTACGAGCAGTACTTC	CASSEILGQAYEQYF	TRBV6-1	NA	TRBJ2-7	TRBD1
TGTGCCAGCAGTTACGGGGGGATGGGGACCCAGTACTTC	CASSYGGMGTQYF	TRBV6-5	NA	TRBJ2-5	NA
TGTGCCAGCAGTCTACAGGGGGCAGACACTGAAGCTTTCTTT	CASSLQGADTEAFF	TRBV2	NA	TRBJ1-1	TRBD1
TGTGCCAGCAGCCTCGACAGGGGGCGGAATGAGCAGTTCTTC	CASSLDRGRNEQFF	TRBV11-3	NA	TRBJ2-1	TRBD1
TGTGCCACCAGCACGGGACAGGGTACTGGAAACACCATATATTTT	CATSTGQGTGNTIYF	TRBV15	NA	TRBJ1-3	TRBD1
TGCGCCAGCAGCATATCCAGGGGTTCACCCCTCCACTTT	CASSISRGSPLHF	TRBV5-1	NA	TRBJ1-6	NA
TGTGCCAGTATCCCTGGAGACAGGGAATACAATGAGCAGTTCTTC	CASIPGDREYNEQFF	TRBV19	NA	TRBJ2-1	TRBD1
TGTGCCAGCAGGGGCGCGAATTCACCCCTCCACTTT	CASRGANSPLHF	TRBV25-1	few	TRBJ1-6	NA